This TCR beta chain was identified in a study of beta chain features in type 1 diabetes. cDNA synthesis used the whole RNA isolate, giving expressed TCRB sequences. Libraries were prepared by immunoSEQ multiplex PCR; TCRdb keeps only in-frame clonotypes and omits some of them. The sample has 200,000 to 250,000 clones; roughly 13% are singletons. V lost 0 bases, J lost 1 base, and 2 bases stayed unmatched. The germline gives CDR1 SGHRS, CDR2 YFSETQ. The CDR3 is 15 amino acids. A remark on this clone: This sample also contains other DNA sequences that code for the same CDR3.

The chain is built from TRBV5-1 and TRBJ2-3; 7 bases are a match to TRBD2. The sequenced material came from naive CD4+ T cells from blood. The sequence was collected from a woman in her thirties or forties in good health. The CDR3 DNA follows: TGCGCCAGCAGCTTGGCGGGGGGACGCACAGATACGCAGTATTTT. Translation gives CASSLAGGRTDTQYF.